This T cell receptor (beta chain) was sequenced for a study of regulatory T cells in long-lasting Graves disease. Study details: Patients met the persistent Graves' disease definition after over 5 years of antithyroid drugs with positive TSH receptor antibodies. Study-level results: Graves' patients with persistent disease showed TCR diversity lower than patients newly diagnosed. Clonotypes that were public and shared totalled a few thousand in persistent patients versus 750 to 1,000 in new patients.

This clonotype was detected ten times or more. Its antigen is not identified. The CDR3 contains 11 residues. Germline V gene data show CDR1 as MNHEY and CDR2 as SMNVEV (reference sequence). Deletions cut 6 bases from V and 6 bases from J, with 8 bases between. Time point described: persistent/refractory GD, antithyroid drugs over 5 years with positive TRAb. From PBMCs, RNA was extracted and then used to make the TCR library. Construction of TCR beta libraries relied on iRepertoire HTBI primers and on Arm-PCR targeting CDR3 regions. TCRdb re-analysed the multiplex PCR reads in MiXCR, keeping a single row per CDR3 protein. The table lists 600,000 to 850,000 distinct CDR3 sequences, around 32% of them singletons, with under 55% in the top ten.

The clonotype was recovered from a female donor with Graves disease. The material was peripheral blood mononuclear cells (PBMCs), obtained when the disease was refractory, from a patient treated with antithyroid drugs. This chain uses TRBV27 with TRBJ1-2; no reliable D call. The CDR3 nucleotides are TGTGCCAGCAGAAACGGGGATGGCTACACCTTC. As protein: CASRNGDGYTF.